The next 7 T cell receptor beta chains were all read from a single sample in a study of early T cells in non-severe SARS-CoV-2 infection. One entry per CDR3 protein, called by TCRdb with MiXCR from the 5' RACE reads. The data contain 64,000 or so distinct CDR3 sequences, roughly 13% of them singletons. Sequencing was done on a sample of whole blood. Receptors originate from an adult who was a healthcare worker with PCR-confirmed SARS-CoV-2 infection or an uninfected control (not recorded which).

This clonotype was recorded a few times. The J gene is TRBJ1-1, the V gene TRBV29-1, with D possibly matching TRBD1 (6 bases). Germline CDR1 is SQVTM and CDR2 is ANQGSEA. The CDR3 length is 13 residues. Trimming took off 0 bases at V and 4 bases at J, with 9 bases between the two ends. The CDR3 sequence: CSVEEGAVTEAFF. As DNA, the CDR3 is TGCAGCGTTGAAGAGGGGGCCGTCACTGAAGCTTTCTTT.

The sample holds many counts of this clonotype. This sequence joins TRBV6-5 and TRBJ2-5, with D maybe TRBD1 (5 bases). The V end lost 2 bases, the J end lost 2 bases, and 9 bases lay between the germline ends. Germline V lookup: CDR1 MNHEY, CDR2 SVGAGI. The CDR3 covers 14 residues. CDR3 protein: CASSYTDKQETQYF. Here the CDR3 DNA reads TGTGCCAGCAGTTACACGGACAAACAAGAGACCCAGTACTTC.

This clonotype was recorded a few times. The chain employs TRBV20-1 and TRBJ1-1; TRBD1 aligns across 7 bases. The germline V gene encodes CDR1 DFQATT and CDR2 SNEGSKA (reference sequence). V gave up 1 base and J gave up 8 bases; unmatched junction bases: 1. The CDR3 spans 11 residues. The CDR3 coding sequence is TGCAGTGCTAGAGGGGACAGCGAAGCTTTCTTT. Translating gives CSARGDSEAFF.

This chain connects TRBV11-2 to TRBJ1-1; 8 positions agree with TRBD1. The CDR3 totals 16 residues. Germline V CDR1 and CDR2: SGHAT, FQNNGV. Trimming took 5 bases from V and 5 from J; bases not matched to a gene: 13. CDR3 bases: TGTGCCAGCAGCCTCCGGGACAGGAGTTCTATGACTGAAGCTTTCTTT. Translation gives CASSLRDRSSMTEAFF.

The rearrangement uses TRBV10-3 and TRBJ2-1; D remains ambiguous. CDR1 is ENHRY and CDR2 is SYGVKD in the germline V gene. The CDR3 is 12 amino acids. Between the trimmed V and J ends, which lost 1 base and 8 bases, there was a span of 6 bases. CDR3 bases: TGTGCCATCAGTGAGTTCAGAGATGAGCAGTTCTTC. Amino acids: CAISEFRDEQFF.

The CDR3 loop reads CASSESTSGGYEQYF. For the CDR3, the DNA is TGCGCCAGCAGTGAGTCGACTAGCGGGGGGTACGAGCAGTACTTC. J is TRBJ2-7 and V is TRBV10-1, with 13 bases fitting TRBD2. There are 15 residues in the CDR3. The ends lost 0 bases at V and 4 bases at J; junction bases unmatched: 0. The germline V gene encodes CDR1 WNHNN and CDR2 SYGVQD (reference sequence).

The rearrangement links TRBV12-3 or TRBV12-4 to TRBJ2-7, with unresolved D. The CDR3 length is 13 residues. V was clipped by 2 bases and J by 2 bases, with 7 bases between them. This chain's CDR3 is CASSLQHPYEQYF. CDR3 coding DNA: TGTGCCAGCAGTTTACAGCATCCCTACGAGCAGTACTTC.